This passage covers 8 T cell receptor beta chains from one sample sequenced in a study of blood T cell repertoires in COVID-19. Sequencing was performed with immunoSEQ multiplex PCR; in TCRdb, only in-frame clones are kept and a portion is missing. The sample carries approximately 300,000 clones, roughly 86% recorded once. Sequencing input: PBMCs or T cells enriched from blood (not recorded which). These TCRs come from a woman younger than 35 who had recovered from COVID-19.

The chain joins TRBV7-2 to TRBJ2-1; maybe TRBD2 (6 bases). Germline values: CDR1 SGHTA, CDR2 FQGNSA. Deletions cut 0 bases from V and 7 bases from J, with 10 bases between. CDR3 length: 14 amino acids. The CDR3 region is CASSLAPRGNEQFF. The CDR3 coding sequence is TGTGCCAGCAGCTTAGCACCGCGGGGTAATGAGCAGTTCTTC. The full variable domain, with the rest looked up from reference TRBV7-2 and TRBJ2-1, is GAGVSQSPSNKVTEKGKDVELRCDPISGHTALYWYRQSLGQGLEFLIYFQGNSAPDKSGLPSDRFSAERTGGSVSTLTIQRTQQEDSAVYLCASSLAPRGNEQFFGPGTRLTVL.

V usage is TRBV6-5 and J usage is TRBJ2-3; the match to TRBD1 covers 7 bases. This CDR3 is 15 amino acids long. Unmatched junction bases numbered 8, after V lost 5 bases and J lost 3 bases. Germline loops: CDR1 MNHEY, CDR2 SVGAGI. The CDR3 here is CASSIQGVSTDTQYF. The DNA for the CDR3 is TGTGCCAGCAGTATTCAGGGGGTCAGTACAGATACGCAGTATTTT.

This chain uses TRBV6-5 with TRBJ2-1; D is possibly TRBD2 (6 bases). In germline, CDR1 is MNHEY, CDR2 SVGAGI. CDR3 length: 15 residues. Trimming cost V 7 bases and J 5 bases, with 18 bases left between them. CDR3: CASTGAYAVNNEQFF. CDR3 bases: TGTGCCAGCACGGGAGCGTACGCCGTCAACAATGAGCAGTTCTTC.

The chain employs TRBV6-5 and TRBJ2-2, with 13 positions matching TRBD2. With 10 bases clipped from V and 7 bases from J, the junction kept 6 bases outside the gene matches. The CDR3 is 14 residues long. Germline CDR1 reads MNHEY; CDR2 reads SVGAGI. The CDR3 region is CATRGLAGDGELFF. CDR3 bases: TGTGCCACCAGAGGACTAGCGGGGGACGGGGAGCTGTTTTTT.

This clone was counted once. CDR3 loop: CASSVGGTEGYEQYF. CDR3 DNA sequence: TGTGCCAGCAGCGTAGGAGGGACTGAAGGCTACGAGCAGTACTTC. This sequence joins TRBV9 and TRBJ2-7; the D gene is possibly TRBD2 (6 bases). The CDR3 is 15 residues long. Germline CDR1 reads SGDLS; CDR2 reads YYNGEE. Between the trimmed V and J ends, which lost 0 bases and 3 bases, there was a span of 13 bases.

The chain carries TRBV21-1 and TRBJ2-7; TRBD2 is the table's D call and was not checked against the DNA. TRBV21-1 is flagged as a pseudogene. The length of the CDR3 is 17 residues. Here the CDR3 reads CASSKGMPSGGGLEQYF. As DNA, the CDR3 is TGTGCCAGCAGCAAAGGTATGCCGTCCGGCGGCGGGCTCGAGCAGTACTTC.

This clone came up once. This chain uses TRBV14 with TRBJ1-2; unclear D gene. Deletions cut 0 bases from V and 4 bases from J, with 15 bases between. CDR1 and CDR2 from the germline V gene are SGHDN and FVKESK. There are 16 residues in the CDR3. CDR3 in amino acids: CASSQEWTGRSYGYTF. The CDR3 DNA follows: TGTGCCAGCAGCCAAGAATGGACGGGAAGGAGCTATGGCTACACCTTC.

In nucleotides, the CDR3 is TGTGCCAGCAGCTTAGCAGGGACTAGCAGGCCCTACGAGCAGTACTTC. This translates into CASSLAGTSRPYEQYF. The chain employs TRBV7-9 and TRBJ2-7; 9 nucleotides line up with TRBD2. The CDR3 has 16 amino acids. The ends lost 0 bases at V and 2 bases at J; junction bases unmatched: 5. Germline loops: CDR1 SEHNR, CDR2 FQNEAQ (reference sequence).